A single sample is the source of the 26 T cell receptor beta chains below, sequenced in a study of blood T cell repertoires in COVID-19. Here immunoSEQ multiplex PCR was the method, and the copy in TCRdb shows in-frame clones only, minus some. The table records about 200,000 clones, about four fifths of them present only once. Sequencing was carried out using peripheral blood. These receptors were collected from a woman aged 45 to 65 with active or convalescent COVID-19.

The rearrangement joins TRBV19 to TRBJ1-2; 9 bases agree with TRBD1. V was clipped by 6 bases and J by 5 bases; unmatched bases: 4. There are 13 residues in the CDR3. Germline V gene data show CDR1 as LNHDA and CDR2 as SQIVND (reference sequence). This CDR3 reads CASSTQGAYGYTF. The CDR3 nucleotides read TGTGCCAGTAGCACACAGGGGGCATATGGCTACACCTTC.

The V gene is TRBV5-4, the J gene TRBJ2-3; D might be TRBD1 (6 bases). The CDR3 is made up of 14 amino acids. V was shortened by 6 bases and J by 1 base, with 12 bases between the two germline ends. The germline V gene encodes CDR1 SGHNT and CDR2 YYREEE (reference sequence). The CDR3 DNA reads as TGTGCCAGCAAATCAAACAGGGGCACAGATACGCAGTATTTT. Its protein product is CASKSNRGTDTQYF.

This clone was counted only a few times. The chain is built from TRBV11-2 and TRBJ2-2; TRBD1 agrees at 12 bases. The CDR3 extends over 14 amino acids. Per germline, CDR1 SGHAT and CDR2 FQNNGV. Trimming removed 9 bases from V and 6 bases from J; junction bases left unmatched: 5. The CDR3 protein is CARTGTGGPGELFF. CDR3 nucleotide sequence: TGTGCCAGAACCGGGACAGGGGGCCCCGGGGAGCTGTTTTTT.

V usage is TRBV12-3 or TRBV12-4 and J usage is TRBJ2-5, with unresolved D. This CDR3 has 13 residues. Trimming shortened V by 8 bases and J by 4 bases, and 14 bases separated the two germline ends. The CDR3, as DNA: TGTGCCAGCTTCCACCCGCGGTTAGAGACCCAGTACTTC. Translation: CASFHPRLETQYF.

J is TRBJ1-6 and V is TRBV7-9; D is perhaps TRBD1 (6 bases). Trimming shortened V by 5 bases and J by 7 bases, and 15 bases separated the two germline ends. Germline V gene sequence: CDR1 SEHNR, CDR2 FQNEAQ (reference sequence). The CDR3 totals 15 residues. Here the CDR3 reads CASSTSRGLNSPLHF. The CDR3 DNA follows: TGTGCCAGCAGCACATCCAGGGGTCTGAATTCACCCCTCCACTTT.

This chain joins TRBV5-1 and TRBJ2-2; possibly TRBD2 for D (5 bases). Germline CDR1 is SGHRS and CDR2 is YFSETQ. Trimming stripped 7 bases from V and 4 bases from J, with 14 bases between. This CDR3 has 14 residues. CDR3 nucleotide sequence: TGCGCCAGCCTCCCGGGGTCCACCACCGGGGAGCTGTTTTTT. Its protein product is CASLPGSTTGELFF.

CDR3 coding DNA: TGTGCCAGCAGGGGGGGGAGCCGGGAGACCCAGTACTTC. It encodes CASRGGSRETQYF. The chain uses TRBV5-6 and TRBJ2-5; 7 positions match TRBD2. The CDR3 consists of 13 residues. Germline CDR1 is SGHDT and CDR2 is YYEEEE. V shed 5 bases and J 5 bases; nucleotides not matched to a gene: 6.

This sequence joins TRBV11-3 and TRBJ1-1, with 9 bases identical to TRBD1. The germline V gene has CDR1 SGHNT and CDR2 YENEEA. The CDR3 sequence is 13 residues long. Germline trimming cut 3 bases from V and 4 bases from J; bases unmatched to any gene: 0. The CDR3 sequence: CASSLTGGTEAFF. CDR3 bases: TGTGCCAGCAGCTTGACAGGGGGCACTGAAGCTTTCTTT.

The chain has TRBV4-1 and TRBJ2-3, with TRBD1 matching 7 bases. The V gene's germline CDR1 is MGHRA and CDR2 YSYEKL. The CDR3 runs 15 residues. V was pared by 4 bases and J by 1 base, with 5 bases of the junction left unmatched. CDR3 sequence (DNA): TGCGCCAGCAGCCCTGAACAGGGGCGCACAGATACGCAGTATTTT. Amino acids: CASSPEQGRTDTQYF.

The rearrangement uses TRBV11-2 and TRBJ2-1; 9 bases align to TRBD1. The CDR3 is 15 residues long. Germline V gene data show CDR1 as SGHAT and CDR2 as FQNNGV. J was trimmed by 6 bases and V by 5 bases; bases with no gene match: 8. CDR3: CASSTGQGWSNEQFF. The CDR3 DNA reads TGTGCCAGCAGCACCGGACAGGGGTGGTCCAATGAGCAGTTCTTC.

The rearrangement links TRBV6-1 to TRBJ2-2, with 10 bases fitting TRBD1. In germline, CDR1 is MNHNS, CDR2 SASEGT. Unmatched junction bases numbered 10, after V lost 4 bases and J lost 5 bases. This CDR3 spans 17 amino acids. The CDR3 bases are TGTGCCAGCAGTGTCGTCCCGGGACAGGGGAAGACCGGGGAGCTGTTTTTT. Encoded protein: CASSVVPGQGKTGELFF.

This clone was counted a single time. This rearrangement joins TRBV19 to TRBJ2-3; 8 nucleotides match TRBD2. The CDR3 sequence is 15 residues long. J was trimmed by 0 bases and V by 4 bases; bases with no gene match: 3. Germline-derived CDR1 and CDR2 are LNHDA and SQIVND (reference sequence). The CDR3 nucleotides are TGTGCCAGTAGTAACCGGGGGGGGAGCACAGATACGCAGTATTTT. Protein product: CASSNRGGSTDTQYF.

The CDR3 nucleotides read TGTGCCAGTTCCGTCAGAGGAGGCATTCCAGATACGCAGTATTTT. Amino acid sequence: CASSVRGGIPDTQYF. The chain is built from TRBV11-2 and TRBJ2-3; tentatively, D is TRBD2 (5 bases). The CDR3 runs to 15 residues. CDR1 and CDR2 from the germline V gene are SGHAT and FQNNGV. V lost 9 bases, J lost 4 bases, and 20 bases lay in between.

In its sample, this clone was seen a few times. The rearrangement uses TRBV7-9 and TRBJ1-2, with TRBD1 as a possible D gene (6 bases). CDR1 and CDR2 (germline): SEHNR, FQNEAQ (reference sequence). With 5 bases removed from V and 8 bases from J, the gap between germline ends came to 24 bases. The CDR3 length is 16 residues. CDR3 bases: TGTGCCAGCAGCAACGAGTCCGCGACAGGTTATGGAGGCTACACCTTC. It codes for CASSNESATGYGGYTF. Variable domain in full (rest from reference TRBV7-9 and TRBJ1-2): DTGVSQNPRHKITKRGQNVTFRCDPISEHNRLYWYRQTLGQGPEFLTYFQNEAQLEKSRLLSDRFSAERPKGSFSTLEIQRTEQGDSAMYLCASSNESATGYGGYTFGSGTRLTVV.

The rearrangement links TRBV2 to TRBJ2-2; 12 bases are a match to TRBD1. V shed 6 bases and J 5 bases; nucleotides not matched to a gene: 4. The CDR3 contains 15 residues. The germline V gene encodes CDR1 SNHLY and CDR2 FYNNEI. The CDR3, as DNA: TGTGCCAGCAGGGGACAGGGGGCAGGGACCGGGGAGCTGTTTTTT. Protein product: CASRGQGAGTGELFF.

The rearrangement uses TRBV3-1 (or the pseudogene TRBV3-2) and TRBJ2-1; 9 bases fit TRBD1. The CDR3 extends over 15 amino acids. Trimming at V came to 6 bases and at J to 8 bases, leaving 11 bases not matched to a gene. Germline V gives CDR1 LGHDT, CDR2 YNNKEL (reference sequence). CDR3 DNA sequence: TGTGCCAGCAGTGCACGGGACAGGGTGAGCGATGAGCAGTTCTTC. Translated: CASSARDRVSDEQFF.

The gene calls are TRBV2 and TRBJ2-3; no definite D call. From germline, CDR1 is SNHLY and CDR2 FYNNEI. V lost 6 bases and J 5 bases, leaving 15 bases between the germline ends. This CDR3 comprises 14 residues. DNA for the CDR3: TGTGCCAGCAGCCGCGCTGGGCCCGGAGATACGCAGTATTTT. Protein sequence: CASSRAGPGDTQYF.

This chain connects TRBV19 to TRBJ2-1; D possibly corresponds to TRBD1 (5 bases). V was clipped by 0 bases and J by 0 bases, with 9 bases between them. CDR1 is LNHDA, CDR2 SQIVND, per germline (reference sequence). The CDR3 length is 16 residues. The CDR3 DNA reads TGTGCCAGTAGTATAGACAGGGTCTCCTCCTACAATGAGCAGTTCTTC. Translation: CASSIDRVSSYNEQFF.

This chain connects TRBV3-1 (or the pseudogene TRBV3-2) to TRBJ1-6; D ambiguous. Trimming stripped 4 bases from V and 3 bases from J, with 13 bases between. The CDR3 length is 16 residues. Germline values: CDR1 LGHDT, CDR2 YNNKEL (reference sequence). The CDR3 coding sequence is TGTGCCAGCAGCCGCAGAACAGAGATCTATAATTCACCCCTCCACTTT. Residues: CASSRRTEIYNSPLHF.

The rearrangement links TRBV3-1 (or the pseudogene TRBV3-2) to TRBJ2-7; 15 bases agree with TRBD2. V gave up 4 bases and J gave up 5 bases; unmatched junction bases: 15. Per the germline V gene, CDR1 is LGHDT and CDR2 is YNNKEL (reference sequence). This CDR3 contains 19 residues. The chain's CDR3 is CASSPRRTSGRADDHEQYF. Written as DNA, the CDR3 is TGTGCCAGCAGCCCCCGTAGGACTAGCGGGAGGGCCGATGATCACGAGCAGTACTTC.

The rearrangement uses TRBV19 and TRBJ1-2, with no clear D. Per the germline V gene, CDR1 is LNHDA and CDR2 is SQIVND (reference sequence). The CDR3 sequence is 15 residues long. The V end was cut by 1 base, the J end by 5 bases, with 14 bases between. CDR3: CASSIAQQPTYGYTF. The CDR3 DNA reads as TGTGCCAGTAGTATAGCACAACAGCCCACTTATGGCTACACCTTC.

This chain uses TRBV14 with TRBJ2-5, with D perhaps TRBD2 (7 bases). With 0 bases removed from V and 4 bases from J, the gap between germline ends came to 30 bases. This CDR3 has 21 amino acids. The germline CDR1 and CDR2 sequences are SGHDN and FVKESK. Here the CDR3 reads CASSQDEGGAHRRGLIETQYF. The CDR3 DNA reads as TGTGCCAGCAGCCAAGATGAAGGGGGGGCGCATAGGCGGGGCCTGATAGAGACCCAGTACTTC.

The chain employs TRBV2 and TRBJ2-3; TRBD2 aligns across 8 bases. V lost 4 bases, J lost 0 bases, and 6 bases stayed unmatched. Germline V gene lookup returns CDR1 SNHLY and CDR2 FYNNEI. The CDR3 totals 16 residues. The CDR3 protein is CASSATSGTSTDTQYF. In DNA, the CDR3 is TGTGCCAGCAGTGCAACTAGCGGTACTAGCACAGATACGCAGTATTTT.

CDR3 loop: CASRGGFSSYNSPLHF. The CDR3 DNA sequence: TGTGCCAGTAGAGGAGGGTTCAGCTCCTATAATTCACCCCTCCACTTT. The J gene is TRBJ1-6, the V gene TRBV19; no firm D call. The CDR3 has 16 residues. V dropped 6 bases and J dropped 0 bases, with 12 bases sitting between them. CDR1 is LNHDA and CDR2 is SQIVND in the germline V gene (reference sequence). The full variable domain, completed using reference TRBV19 and TRBJ1-6, is DGGITQSPKYLFRKEGQNVTLSCEQNLNHDAMYWYRQDPGQGLRLIYYSQIVNDFQKGDIAEGYSVSREKKESFPLTVTSAQKNPTAFYLCASRGGFSSYNSPLHFGNGTRLTVT.

The rearrangement uses TRBV2 and TRBJ2-5, with D hard to call. CDR3 length: 13 residues. Trimming took 2 bases from V and 2 from J, leaving 6 bases between them. The germline V gene has CDR1 SNHLY and CDR2 FYNNEI. This CDR3 reads CASSEYRQETQYF. The CDR3 region has the DNA TGTGCCAGCAGTGAATACAGACAAGAGACCCAGTACTTC.

V and J are TRBV11-2 and TRBJ1-5, with D possibly matching TRBD1 (5 bases). This CDR3 has 14 residues. Germline lookup yields CDR1 SGHAT and CDR2 FQNNGV. V lost 5 bases and J 6 bases, leaving 14 bases between the germline ends. The DNA of the CDR3 is TGTGCCAGCAGCCCCGCAGGGAAGGGTCAGCCCCAGCATTTT. It encodes CASSPAGKGQPQHF.